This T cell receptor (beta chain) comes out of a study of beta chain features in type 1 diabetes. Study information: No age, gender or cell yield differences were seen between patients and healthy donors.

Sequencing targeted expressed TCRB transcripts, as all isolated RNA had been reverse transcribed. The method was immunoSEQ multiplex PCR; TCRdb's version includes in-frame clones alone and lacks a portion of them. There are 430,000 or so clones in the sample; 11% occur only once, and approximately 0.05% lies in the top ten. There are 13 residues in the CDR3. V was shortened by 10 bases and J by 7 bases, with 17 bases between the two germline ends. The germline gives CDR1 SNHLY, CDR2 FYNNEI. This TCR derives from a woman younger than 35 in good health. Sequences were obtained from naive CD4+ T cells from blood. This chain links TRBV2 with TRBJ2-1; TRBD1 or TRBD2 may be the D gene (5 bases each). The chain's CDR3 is CAIRSGGTNEQFF. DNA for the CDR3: TGTGCCATACGTTCTGGGGGAACTAATGAGCAGTTCTTC.